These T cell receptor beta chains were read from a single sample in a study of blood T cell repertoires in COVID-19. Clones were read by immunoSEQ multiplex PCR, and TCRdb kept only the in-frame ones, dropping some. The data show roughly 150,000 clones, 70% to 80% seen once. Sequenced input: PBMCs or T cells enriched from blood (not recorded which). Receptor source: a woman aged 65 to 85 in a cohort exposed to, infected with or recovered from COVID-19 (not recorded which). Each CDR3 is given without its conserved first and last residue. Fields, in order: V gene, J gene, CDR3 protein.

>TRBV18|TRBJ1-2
ASSPGAALYGYT
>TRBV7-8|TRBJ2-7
ASSRDRFYEQY
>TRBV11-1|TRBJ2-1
ASSLRQGSYNEQF
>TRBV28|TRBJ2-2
ASTLAGLTNTGELF
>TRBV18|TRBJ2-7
ASSPRTGTYEQY
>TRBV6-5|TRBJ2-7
ASSSPGLSYEQY
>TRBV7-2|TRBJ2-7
ASSLILSLEGEGEQY
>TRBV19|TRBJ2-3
ASSGETGAVYTDTQY
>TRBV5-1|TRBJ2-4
ASSSGGRAKNIQY
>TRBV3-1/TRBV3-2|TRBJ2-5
ASSQGQGYQETQY
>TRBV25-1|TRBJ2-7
ASSEPGDKSYEQY
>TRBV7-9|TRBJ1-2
ASSLQGAVGYT
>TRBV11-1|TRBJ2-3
ASSLFSLTDTQY
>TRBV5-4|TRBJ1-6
ASSPRDNSPLH
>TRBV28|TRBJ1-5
ASSSPRQPQH
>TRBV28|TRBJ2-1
ASNPGGGQGDGDEQF
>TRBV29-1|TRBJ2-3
SVGRPPSTDTQY
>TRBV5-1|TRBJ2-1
ASSEGLATYNEQF
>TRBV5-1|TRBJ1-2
ASSLNQGVGGYT
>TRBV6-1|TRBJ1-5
ASSDSDRGLLGSNQPQH
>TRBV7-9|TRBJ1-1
ASSLQGGAFGNTEAF
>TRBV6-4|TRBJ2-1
ASSLTGGPYNEQF
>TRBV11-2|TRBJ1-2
ASSYSRDSPYGYT
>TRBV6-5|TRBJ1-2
ASRSDSYYGYT
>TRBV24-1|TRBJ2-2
ATSDLRLAGGHTGELF
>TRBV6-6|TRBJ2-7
ASSSTGISEQY
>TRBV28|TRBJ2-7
ASSRYEQY
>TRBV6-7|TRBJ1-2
ASSIPIFRSDRGIGLYGYT
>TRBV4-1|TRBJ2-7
ASSQAQAGDRGRQY
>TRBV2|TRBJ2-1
ASSGGLTYEQF
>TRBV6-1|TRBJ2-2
ASSERGRRAGELF
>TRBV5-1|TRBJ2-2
ASSPQGAQAGELF
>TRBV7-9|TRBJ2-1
ASSLPLAGPRGGYNEQF
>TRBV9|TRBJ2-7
ASSVSGGHREQY
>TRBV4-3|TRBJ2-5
ASSHDYQGGGETQY
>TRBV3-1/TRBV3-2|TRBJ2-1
ASSQGPSGSRVNEQF
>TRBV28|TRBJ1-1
ASSLVINTEAF
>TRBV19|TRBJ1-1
ATRTDGGYGTEAF
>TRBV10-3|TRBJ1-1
AISETGTFGTLNTEAF
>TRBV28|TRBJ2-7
ASSLPALDEQY
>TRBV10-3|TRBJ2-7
AISESGSEQY
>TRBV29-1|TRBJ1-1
SVGGEWGQNTEAF
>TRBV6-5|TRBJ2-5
ARSPNSDREETQY
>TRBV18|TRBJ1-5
ASSPPGQYSNQPQH
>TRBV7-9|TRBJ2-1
ASSTWTSGHNEQF
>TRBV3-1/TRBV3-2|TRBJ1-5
ASSHSPGGSNQPQH
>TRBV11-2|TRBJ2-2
ASSYRGAGELF